These 30 T cell receptor beta chains were sequenced from one sample in a study of T-cell reconstitution after alpha-beta-depleted transplantation in children. Preparing the TCRbeta library involved the use of unique molecular identifiers. Via MiXCR, TCRdb re-called the PCR reads, giving one row per CDR3 protein. The repertoire includes more than 300,000 distinct CDR3 sequences, roughly 16% of them detected once, and about 41% sits in the top ten. The sample was PBMCs, mostly from graft donor cells, taken 360 days after TCRalphabeta/CD19-depleted stem cell transplant. Receptor source: a male patient aged 2 to 10 who had a stem cell transplant for acute lymphoblastic leukemia, so the T cells may come from the graft donor.

This clonotype appeared a few times. V is TRBV12-3 or TRBV12-4 and J is TRBJ2-2; D call uncertain. This CDR3 spans 14 amino acids. V was trimmed by 4 bases and J by 0 bases, leaving 6 bases between them. DNA for the CDR3: TGTGCCAGCAGTTGGACCCCGAACACCGGGGAGCTGTTTTTT. Encoded protein: CASSWTPNTGELFF.

This clonotype was picked up a small number of times. The genes are TRBV20-1 and TRBJ1-5; D remains unclear. Germline CDR1 and CDR2: DFQATT and SNEGSKA (reference sequence). V shed 6 bases and J shed 0 bases, with 12 bases lying between them. The CDR3 spans 14 residues. DNA for the CDR3: TGCAGTGCCAAGACACCCTATAGCAATCAGCCCCAGCATTTT. It translates to CSAKTPYSNQPQHF.

This clonotype was recorded a few times. J is TRBJ1-4 and V is TRBV4-2; TRBD1 aligns across 9 bases. The germline V gene encodes CDR1 LGHNA and CDR2 YNFKEQ. The CDR3 spans 16 residues. The V segment lost 1 base and the J segment 7 bases; nucleotides outside the gene matches: 7. The CDR3 DNA is TGTGCCAGCAGCCAAGCGACCCGGGACAGGGTTGAAAAACTGTTTTTT. This encodes CASSQATRDRVEKLFF.

This clonotype was counted a few times. The rearrangement joins TRBV29-1 to TRBJ1-2; no firm D call. CDR3 size: 10 residues. Trimming removed 6 bases from V and 8 bases from J, with 10 bases in between. Germline V gene data show CDR1 as SQVTM and CDR2 as ANQGSEA. The CDR3 sequence: CSVGERGYTF. In DNA form, the CDR3 reads TGCAGCGTCGGGGAGAGAGGCTACACCTTC.

A few counts support this clonotype. This chain connects TRBV9 to TRBJ2-3; 12 nucleotides line up with TRBD2. Looked up from germline, CDR1 is SGDLS and CDR2 is YYNGEE. The CDR3 totals 17 residues. J was trimmed by 5 bases and V by 0 bases; bases with no gene match: 7. The CDR3, as DNA: TGTGCCAGCAGCGTAGCTACCCGACTAGCGGGAGAAGATACGCAGTATTTT. The encoded protein is CASSVATRLAGEDTQYF.

Of note for this clonotype: A read error is possible here, since a much larger clone lies one base away. The rearrangement uses TRBV28 and TRBJ2-1; TRBD2 aligns across 13 bases. CDR3 length equals 18 residues. CDR1 is MDHEN and CDR2 is SYDVKM in the germline V gene. The chain's CDR3 is CTSSFVGLAGTPNNEQFF. The DNA for the CDR3 is TGTACCAGCAGTTTCGTGGGACTAGCGGGAACCCCCAACAATGAGCAGTTCTTC.

This clonotype has at least ten counts. Mismatch with germline at one junction end may stem from a read error. V usage is TRBV7-7 and J usage is TRBJ2-1; 15 positions match TRBD2. Germline loops: CDR1 SSHAT, CDR2 FNYEAQ (reference sequence). This CDR3 is 19 amino acids long. CDR3: CASSASLGLAGGHYNEQFF. Written as DNA, the CDR3 is TGTGCTAGCAGCGCCTCGCTGGGACTAGCGGGAGGACACTACAATGAGCAGTTCTTC.

This clonotype was recorded a few times. CDR3 sequence: CASSRTGGVGPDTQYF. CDR3 DNA sequence: TGTGCCAGCAGCCGAACAGGGGGCGTTGGCCCAGATACGCAGTATTTT. The chain couples TRBV28 to TRBJ2-3; 9 bases fit TRBD1. The V and J ends lost 6 bases and 4 bases, in that order; junction bases with no gene match: 11. This CDR3 has 16 amino acids. The germline V gene encodes CDR1 MDHEN and CDR2 SYDVKM.

The table lists this clonotype with many counts. The rearrangement joins TRBV4-2 to TRBJ2-1; TRBD2 aligns across 9 bases. Germline loops: CDR1 LGHNA, CDR2 YNFKEQ. Losses at the gene ends were 0 bases for V and 7 bases for J; bases not matched to a gene: 10. The length of the CDR3 is 17 residues. The chain's CDR3 is CASSQDRASGVWNEQFF. The CDR3 coding sequence is TGTGCCAGCAGCCAAGATCGGGCTAGCGGGGTCTGGAATGAGCAGTTCTTC.

This clonotype was counted a few times. The chain carries TRBV5-6 and TRBJ2-5; possibly TRBD1 for D (5 bases). Looked up from germline, CDR1 is SGHDT and CDR2 is YYEEEE. Trimming removed 4 bases at V and 5 bases at J, with 15 bases between. The CDR3 is 14 residues long. CDR3 sequence reads: CASSRVGVVETQYF. CDR3 DNA: TGTGCCAGCAGCCGGGTAGGGGTAGTGGAGACCCAGTACTTC.

This clonotype came up many times. This chain joins TRBV12-3 or TRBV12-4 and TRBJ2-1, with 10 bases identical to TRBD2. This CDR3 region has 15 residues. Trimming took 6 bases from V and 1 from J; bases not matched to a gene: 3. The DNA for the CDR3 is TGTGCCAGCAGGGAGCGGGAGGGGTCCTACAATGAGCAGTTCTTC. Translating gives CASREREGSYNEQFF.

This clonotype was detected only a few times. V usage is TRBV10-3 and J usage is TRBJ1-3; unclear D gene. The CDR3 is made up of 15 amino acids. Trimming stripped 1 base from V and 1 base from J, with 8 bases between. CDR1 is ENHRY and CDR2 is SYGVKD in the germline V gene. The CDR3 protein is CAISEWGRSGNTIYF. The CDR3 DNA reads as TGTGCCATCAGTGAGTGGGGTAGATCTGGAAACACCATATATTTT.

This clonotype showed up just a few times. The V call is TRBV18, the J call TRBJ2-7, with unresolved D. Germline CDR1 KGHSH, CDR2 LQKENI. V lost 3 bases and J 2 bases, leaving 11 bases between the germline ends. This CDR3 comprises 14 residues. The CDR3 loop is CASSPYPNAYEQYF. The CDR3 DNA is TGTGCCAGCTCACCCTATCCGAACGCCTACGAGCAGTACTTC. Variable domain in full (rest from reference TRBV18 and TRBJ2-7): NAGVMQNPRHLVRRRGQEARLRCSPMKGHSHVYWYRQLPEEGLKFMVYLQKENIIDESGMPKERFSAEFPKEGPSILRIQQVVRGDSAAYFCASSPYPNAYEQYFGPGTRLTVT.

The chain recombines TRBV5-6 with TRBJ2-1; the D gene is possibly TRBD1 (5 bases). Germline values: CDR1 SGHDT, CDR2 YYEEEE. V was clipped by 2 bases and J by 8 bases, with 8 bases between them. This CDR3 comprises 12 residues. This CDR3 reads CASSFQGDEQFF. The CDR3 nucleotides read TGTGCCAGCAGCTTTCAGGGTGATGAGCAGTTCTTC.

The CDR3 sequence: CAIGESRLAVPLHF. The CDR3, as DNA: TGTGCAATAGGGGAATCTCGGTTGGCTGTACCCCTCCACTTT. This sequence joins TRBV7-9 and TRBJ1-6, with D possibly matching TRBD1 (5 bases). This CDR3 contains 14 residues. Germline CDR1 SEHNR, CDR2 FQNEAQ (reference sequence). The entire variable domain, with the rest obtained from reference TRBV7-9 and TRBJ1-6, is as follows: DTGVSQNPRHKITKRGQNVTFRCDPISEHNRLYWYRQTLGQGPEFLTYFQNEAQLEKSRLLSDRFSAERPKGSFSTLEIQRTEQGDSAMYLCAIGESRLAVPLHFGNGTRLTVT.

The V call is TRBV7-2, the J call TRBJ2-3; TRBD2 aligns across 11 bases. Germline-derived CDR1 and CDR2 are SGHTA and FQGNSA. The CDR3 contains 16 residues. V was clipped by 0 bases and J by 8 bases; unmatched bases: 7. CDR3 amino acids: CASSLATSGKRGTQYF. CDR3 nucleotide sequence: TGTGCCAGCAGCTTAGCGACTAGCGGGAAGCGGGGTACGCAGTATTTT.

This clonotype was detected a few times. This chain uses TRBV20-1 with TRBJ2-4, with D unclear. The CDR3 runs to 12 residues. With 6 bases removed from V and 4 bases from J, the gap between germline ends came to 10 bases. The V gene's germline CDR1 is DFQATT and CDR2 SNEGSKA (reference sequence). In DNA form, the CDR3 reads TGCAGTGCCCCGCCGGCGAAAAACATTCAGTACTTC. It encodes CSAPPAKNIQYF.

There are many counts of this clonotype. J is TRBJ2-1 and V is TRBV12-3 or TRBV12-4, with D maybe TRBD1 (5 bases). Trimming cost V 6 bases and J 7 bases, with 19 bases left between them. The CDR3 is 15 amino acids. CDR3: CASRTGQGPENEQFF. In nucleotides, the CDR3 is TGTGCCAGCAGGACTGGGCAGGGTCCTGAGAATGAGCAGTTCTTC.

This clonotype appeared once. The rearrangement uses TRBV28 and TRBJ2-3, with D possibly matching TRBD2 (6 bases). CDR3 size: 15 residues. Germline CDR1 reads MDHEN; CDR2 reads SYDVKM. V dropped 1 base and J dropped 0 bases, with 8 bases sitting between them. CDR3 region: CASSLFGGSTDTQYF. The CDR3 bases are TGTGCCAGCAGTTTATTCGGGGGAAGCACAGATACGCAGTATTTT.

This clonotype has just a few counts. CDR3: CASSPAGGFGHEQYF. The CDR3 DNA follows: TGTGCCAGCAGCCCAGCGGGGGGCTTCGGTCACGAGCAGTACTTC. The chain uses TRBV9 and TRBJ2-7; 9 nucleotides line up with TRBD2. Trimming removed 4 bases from V and 5 bases from J; junction bases left unmatched: 10. The germline V gene has CDR1 SGDLS and CDR2 YYNGEE. The CDR3 totals 15 residues. Full variable domain (remainder filled in from reference TRBV9 and TRBJ2-7): DSGVTQTPKHLITATGQRVTLRCSPRSGDLSVYWYQQSLDQGLQFLIQYYNGEERAKGNILERFSAQQFPDLHSELNLSSLELGDSALYFCASSPAGGFGHEQYFGPGTRLTVT.

The chain has TRBV7-9 and TRBJ1-1, with TRBD1 as a possible D gene (5 bases). CDR1 is SEHNR and CDR2 is FQNEAQ in the germline V gene (reference sequence). Trimming removed 1 base from V and 5 bases from J, with 14 bases in between. The CDR3 spans 15 residues. In DNA form, the CDR3 reads TGTGCCAGCAGCTTAGTAGGGGCGCGAGGAACTGAAGCTTTCTTT. Translation gives CASSLVGARGTEAFF.

The chain uses TRBV3-1 and TRBJ2-5; 8 nucleotides agree with TRBD1. Germline V CDR1 and CDR2: LGHDT, YNNKEL (reference sequence). J was trimmed by 4 bases and V by 4 bases; bases with no gene match: 5. The CDR3 runs to 14 residues. The CDR3 sequence: CASSPTGAGETQYF. In nucleotides, the CDR3 is TGTGCCAGCAGCCCGACAGGGGCGGGAGAGACCCAGTACTTC.

There are many counts of this clonotype. The CDR3 sequence: CAISDMGLALGLYF. The CDR3, as DNA: TGTGCCATCAGTGATATGGGACTAGCGCTCGGGCTGTACTTC. The V and J genes are TRBV10-3 and TRBJ2-7; 10 positions match TRBD2. CDR1 ENHRY and CDR2 SYGVKD come from the germline V gene. This CDR3 spans 14 amino acids. V was pared by 3 bases and J by 12 bases, with 11 bases of the junction left unmatched.

This clonotype has ten or more counts. The chain joins TRBV4-1 to TRBJ2-1; 8 bases align to TRBD2. The germline CDR1 and CDR2 sequences are MGHRA and YSYEKL. The junction had 15 bases not matched to a gene; V was cut back by 4 bases and J by 10 bases. The CDR3 length is 16 residues. The CDR3 region is CASSPYLAGSSGEQFF. The DNA of the CDR3 is TGCGCCAGCAGCCCTTACTTAGCGGGGTCCTCGGGGGAGCAGTTCTTC.

This clonotype was detected a few times. V and J are TRBV29-1 and TRBJ2-5; D remains unclear. The V and J ends lost 5 bases and 4 bases respectively, with 14 bases between them. In germline, CDR1 is SQVTM, CDR2 ANQGSEA. This CDR3 comprises 13 residues. CDR3 sequence: CSVWTAVRETQYF. The DNA for the CDR3 is TGCAGCGTTTGGACGGCTGTCCGAGAGACCCAGTACTTC.

This clonotype was picked up a small number of times. The V and J genes are TRBV4-2 and TRBJ1-4, with 7 bases fitting TRBD1. Germline trimming cut 3 bases from V and 0 bases from J; bases unmatched to any gene: 4. The CDR3 contains 16 residues. Per germline, CDR1 LGHNA and CDR2 YNFKEQ. The CDR3 DNA follows: TGTGCCAGCAGCCAGACACAGGGGTCAACTAATGAAAAACTGTTTTTT. It codes for CASSQTQGSTNEKLFF.

The chain combines TRBV5-1 with TRBJ2-1; the match to TRBD2 covers 8 bases. Germline lookup yields CDR1 SGHRS and CDR2 YFSETQ. There are 14 residues in the CDR3. The V gene end was trimmed by 1 base and the J gene end by 6 bases; junction bases not matched to a gene: 3. CDR3 protein: CASSLPSGSNEQFF. The CDR3 DNA follows: TGCGCCAGCAGCTTGCCGAGCGGGAGCAATGAGCAGTTCTTC.

The V call is TRBV21-1, the J call TRBJ2-2; the table calls TRBD1, which could not be checked here. TRBV21-1 is classified as a pseudogene. This CDR3 has 17 residues. This chain's CDR3 is CASSAPSSGRDTGELFF. The DNA for the CDR3 is TGTGCCAGCAGCGCCCCTAGCTCAGGCAGGGACACCGGGGAGCTGTTTTTT.

This clonotype was observed a few times. This chain connects TRBV4-1 to TRBJ2-1; 9 positions match TRBD1. Trimming took 3 bases from V and 2 from J; bases not matched to a gene: 5. Germline V gives CDR1 MGHRA, CDR2 YSYEKL. CDR3 size: 16 residues. CDR3 DNA: TGCGCCAGCAGCCAGCTTACAGGGGGCGCCTACAATGAGCAGTTCTTC. Its translation: CASSQLTGGAYNEQFF.

The rearrangement joins TRBV7-8 to TRBJ2-2, with 10 bases aligning to TRBD2. This CDR3 is built from 17 residues. Trimming took 5 bases from V and 4 from J; bases not matched to a gene: 10. Germline CDR1 reads SGHVS; CDR2 reads FQNEAQ. CDR3 sequence (DNA): TGTGCCAGCAGCAAGCAGGGACTAGCGTTGGTCACCGGGGAGCTGTTTTTT. It is translated as CASSKQGLALVTGELFF.